Reported below is one TCR beta chain. The antigen is undetermined. Only in-frame clones appear in the TCRdb table, and some are missing; sequencing was by immunoSEQ multiplex PCR. The repertoire holds about 680,000 clones, with around 92% as singletons. This sample was taken from a study of shared clonotypes between healthy human individuals. Study context: CD4 naive and memory got three plates each, CD8 naive two, CD8 memory one.

Findings of the study overall: Larger richness was generally estimated for naive than memory subsets.

Selected positively for CCR7 and CD45RO-negative, naive CD8 cells excluded terminally differentiated effector memory CD45RA+ cells. V was clipped by 6 bases and J by 4 bases, with 16 bases between them. CDR1 is MNHEY, CDR2 SMNVEV, per germline (reference sequence). The CDR3 is 14 amino acids. The sequencing input was naive CD8+ T cells sorted from blood. This chain joins TRBV27 and TRBJ2-7; D not resolved. This sequence was found in a man aged 30 to 39 in good health. The CDR3 bases are TGTGCCAGCAGCTACGGAAGGGTTGGGTACGAGCAGTACTTC. The encoded protein is CASSYGRVGYEQYF.